This T cell receptor beta chain was observed in a study of cytomegalovirus exposure and HLA in healthy donors. PCR employed 60 Vbeta and 13 Jbeta primers. Measured with immunoSEQ multiplex PCR; TCRdb has only the in-frame clones, and not every one. The sample has under 250,000 clones; 82% are singletons. Trimming cost V 7 bases and J 4 bases, with 13 bases left between them. The CDR3 extends over 12 amino acids. From germline, CDR1 is SQVTM and CDR2 ANQGSEA. The receptor was derived from a man aged 35 to 55 in good health and CMV-seropositive. The rearrangement uses TRBV29-1 and TRBJ2-5; D unresolved. Source material: PBMCs. CDR3 DNA sequence: TGCAGCGCAAGACGAGGAACAGAGACCCAGTACTTC. Translation gives CSARRGTETQYF.